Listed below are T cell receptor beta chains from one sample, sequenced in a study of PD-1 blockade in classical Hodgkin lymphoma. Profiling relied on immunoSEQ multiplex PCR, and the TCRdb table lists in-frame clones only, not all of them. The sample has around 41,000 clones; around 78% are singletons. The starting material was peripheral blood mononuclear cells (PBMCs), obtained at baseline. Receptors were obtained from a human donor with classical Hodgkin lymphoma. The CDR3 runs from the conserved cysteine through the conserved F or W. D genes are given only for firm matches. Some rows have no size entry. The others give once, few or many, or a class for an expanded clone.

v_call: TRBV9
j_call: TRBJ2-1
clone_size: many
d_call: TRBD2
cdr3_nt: TGTGCCAGCAGCGTATTCCCTAGCGGGAGGGTTAACAATGAGCAGTTCTTC
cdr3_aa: CASSVFPSGRVNNEQFF

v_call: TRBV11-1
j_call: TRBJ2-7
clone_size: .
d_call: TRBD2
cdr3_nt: TGTGCCAGCAGCCCTTATTTTAGCGGGGCCGAGCAGTACTTC
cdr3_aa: CASSPYFSGAEQYF

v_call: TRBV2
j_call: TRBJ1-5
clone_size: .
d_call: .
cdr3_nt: TGTGCCAGCAGTGAAGATAGGGGACGGGGACAGCCCCAGCATTTT
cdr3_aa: CASSEDRGRGQPQHF

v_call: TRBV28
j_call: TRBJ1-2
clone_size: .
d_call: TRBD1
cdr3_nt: TGTGCCAGCAGTTTTCAGGGGGCGGGTAGCTACACCTTC
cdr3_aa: CASSFQGAGSYTF

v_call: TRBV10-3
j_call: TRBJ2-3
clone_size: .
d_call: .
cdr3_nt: TGTGCCATCGGCGACAGGCTACGCACAGATACGCAGTATTTT
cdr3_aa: CAIGDRLRTDTQYF

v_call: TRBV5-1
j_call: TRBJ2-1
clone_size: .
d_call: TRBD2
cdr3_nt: TGCGCCAGCAGCTTGGCCTTAGCGGGAGCGAATGAGCAGTTCTTC
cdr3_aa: CASSLALAGANEQFF

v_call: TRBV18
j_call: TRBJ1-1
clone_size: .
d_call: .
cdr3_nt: TGTGCCAGCTCGAGTGGGGGGGGTCGGAACACTGAAGCTTTCTTT
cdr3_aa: CASSSGGGRNTEAFF

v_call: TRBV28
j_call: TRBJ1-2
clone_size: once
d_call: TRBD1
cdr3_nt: TGTGCCAGCAGTTTAGGGGACAGGGGATTTTATGGCTACACCTTC
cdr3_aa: CASSLGDRGFYGYTF

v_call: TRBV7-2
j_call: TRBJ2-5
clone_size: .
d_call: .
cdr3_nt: TGTGCCAGCAGCCCCTCTTGGAGTCGGAAGGAGACCCAGTACTTC
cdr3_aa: CASSPSWSRKETQYF

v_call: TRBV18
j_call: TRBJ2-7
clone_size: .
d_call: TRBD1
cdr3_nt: TGTGCCAGCTCACCAAGCACAGGGGAGATGAGCGAGCAGTACTTC
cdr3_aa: CASSPSTGEMSEQYF

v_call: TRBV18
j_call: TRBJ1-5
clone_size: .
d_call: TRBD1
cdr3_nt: TGTGCCAGCTCACCAGGGACAGTTAGCAATCAGCCCCAGCATTTT
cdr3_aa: CASSPGTVSNQPQHF

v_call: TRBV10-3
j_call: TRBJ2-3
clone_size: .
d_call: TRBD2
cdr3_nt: TGTGCCATCAGTGAGTTGGTCCTTGGACTAGCGGGCGCAGATACGCAGTATTTT
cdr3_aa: CAISELVLGLAGADTQYF

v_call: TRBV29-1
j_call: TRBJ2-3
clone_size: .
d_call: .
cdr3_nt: TGCAGCGTTGTGGAGGCGGGGCCCTCCACAGATACGCAGTATTTT
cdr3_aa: CSVVEAGPSTDTQYF

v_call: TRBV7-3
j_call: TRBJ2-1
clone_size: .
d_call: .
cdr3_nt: TGTGCCAGCAGCTTAATACCGGGACAATACAATGAGCAGTTCTTC
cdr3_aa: CASSLIPGQYNEQFF

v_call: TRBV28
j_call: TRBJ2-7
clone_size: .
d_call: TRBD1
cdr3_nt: TGTGCCAGCAGCCCCCCGGGACAGGGTTGGCGGGAGCTTTACGAGCAGTACTTC
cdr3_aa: CASSPPGQGWRELYEQYF

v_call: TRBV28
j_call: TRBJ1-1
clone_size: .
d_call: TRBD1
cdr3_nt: TGTGCCAGCAGTTTAACAGGGGTTACTGAAGCTTTCTTT
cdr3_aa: CASSLTGVTEAFF

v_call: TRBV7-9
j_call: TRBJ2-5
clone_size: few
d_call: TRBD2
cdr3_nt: TGTGCCAGCAGCACAGGACTAGCGGGAGGGCCTGTAGAGACCCAGTACTTC
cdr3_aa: CASSTGLAGGPVETQYF

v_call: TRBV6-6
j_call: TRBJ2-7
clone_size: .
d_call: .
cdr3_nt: TGTGCCAGCAGTTACTCGGGACCTTACGAGCAGTACTTC
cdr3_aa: CASSYSGPYEQYF

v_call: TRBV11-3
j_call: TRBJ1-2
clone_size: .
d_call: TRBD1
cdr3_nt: TGTGCCAGCAGTCCAGGGGGACGTGCTGGCTACACCTTC
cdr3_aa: CASSPGGRAGYTF

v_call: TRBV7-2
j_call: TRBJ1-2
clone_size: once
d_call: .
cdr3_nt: TGTGCCAGCAGTCGGGACCTGCCGTCTGGCTACACCTTC
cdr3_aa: CASSRDLPSGYTF

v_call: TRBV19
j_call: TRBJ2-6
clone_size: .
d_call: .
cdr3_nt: TGTGCCAGTAGAAAGGTGGCCTCTGGGGCCAACGTCCTGACTTTC
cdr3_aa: CASRKVASGANVLTF

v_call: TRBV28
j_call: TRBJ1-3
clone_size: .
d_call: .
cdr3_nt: TGTGCCAGCAGTCCCCCCGGCTCGACCCCTGGAAACACCATATATTTT
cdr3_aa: CASSPPGSTPGNTIYF

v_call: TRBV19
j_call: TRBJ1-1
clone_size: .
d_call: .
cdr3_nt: TGTGCCAGTAGTAGCGCCACTCTAAACACTGAAGCTTTCTTT
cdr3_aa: CASSSATLNTEAFF

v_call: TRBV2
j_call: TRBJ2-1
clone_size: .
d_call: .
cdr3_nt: TGTGCCAGTTCGTTCCCCAATGAGCAGTTCTTC
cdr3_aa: CASSFPNEQFF

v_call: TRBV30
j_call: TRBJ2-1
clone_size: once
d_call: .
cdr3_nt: TGTGCCTGCCTGCCGGGAAATGAGCAGTTCTTC
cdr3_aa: CACLPGNEQFF

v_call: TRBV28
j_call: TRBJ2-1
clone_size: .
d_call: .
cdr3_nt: TGTGCCAGCACCTTAGGGATACCCGACTACAATGAGCAGTTCTTC
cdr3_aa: CASTLGIPDYNEQFF

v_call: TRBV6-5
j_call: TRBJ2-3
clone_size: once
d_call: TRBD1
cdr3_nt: TGTGCCAGCAGCTGGACAGGGGAAGCAGATACGCAGTATTTT
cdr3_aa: CASSWTGEADTQYF

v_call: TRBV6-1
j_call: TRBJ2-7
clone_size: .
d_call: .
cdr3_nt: TGTGCCAGCAGTGAAAATCTCGCAGGCCCCCACGAGCAGTACTTC
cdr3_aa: CASSENLAGPHEQYF

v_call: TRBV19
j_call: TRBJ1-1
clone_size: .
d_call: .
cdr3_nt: TGTGCCAGTATCAGACAGATGAACACTGAAGCTTTCTTT
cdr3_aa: CASIRQMNTEAFF

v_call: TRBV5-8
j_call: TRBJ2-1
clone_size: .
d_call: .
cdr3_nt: TGTGCCAGCAGCCGGGACAGCGGGCAGGGCTCCTACAATGAGCAGTTCTTC
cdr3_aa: CASSRDSGQGSYNEQFF

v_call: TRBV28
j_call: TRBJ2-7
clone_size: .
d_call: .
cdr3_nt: TGTGCCAGCAGTTCCAGGGGTAGCTCCTACGAGCAGTACTTC
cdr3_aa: CASSSRGSSYEQYF

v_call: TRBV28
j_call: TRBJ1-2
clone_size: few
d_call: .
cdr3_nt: TGTGCCAGCAGTTTAATGGGACGGGGGTCGGGCTACACCTTC
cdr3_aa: CASSLMGRGSGYTF

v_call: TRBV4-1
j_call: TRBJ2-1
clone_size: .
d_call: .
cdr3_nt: TGCGCCAGCAGCCGTGGGGGAGGACTGGGGAATGAGCAGTTCTTC
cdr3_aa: CASSRGGGLGNEQFF

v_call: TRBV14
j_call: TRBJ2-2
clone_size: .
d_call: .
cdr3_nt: TGTGCCAGCAGCAAAGGGCCGTTCGACACCGGGGAGCTGTTTTTT
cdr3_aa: CASSKGPFDTGELFF

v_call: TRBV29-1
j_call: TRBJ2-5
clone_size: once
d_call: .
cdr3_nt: TGCAGCGTTGAAGGGGGTGTAGGGGAGACCCAGTACTTC
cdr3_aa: CSVEGGVGETQYF

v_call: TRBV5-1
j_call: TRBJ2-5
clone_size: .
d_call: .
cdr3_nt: TGCGCCAGCAGCTTGGCGGGGGGCCGGGAGACCCAGTACTTC
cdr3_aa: CASSLAGGRETQYF

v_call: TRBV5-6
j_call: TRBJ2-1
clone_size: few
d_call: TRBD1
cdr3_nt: TGTGCCAGCAGCTTTGGCCACAGGGGGTTCAATGAGCAGTTCTTC
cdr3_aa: CASSFGHRGFNEQFF

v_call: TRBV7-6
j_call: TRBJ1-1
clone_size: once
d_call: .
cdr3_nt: TGTGCCAGCAGCTTAGATGGGATACTGAACACTGAAGCTTTCTTT
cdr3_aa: CASSLDGILNTEAFF

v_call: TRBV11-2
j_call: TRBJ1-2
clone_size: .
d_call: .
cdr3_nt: TGTGCCAGCAGCCTAAGACAGCTTGATAACTATGGCTACACCTTC
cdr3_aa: CASSLRQLDNYGYTF

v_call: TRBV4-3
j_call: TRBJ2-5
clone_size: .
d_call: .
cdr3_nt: TGCGCCAGCAGCCAAGTGGGCTTGAGAGGCACAGGAGAGACCCAGTACTTC
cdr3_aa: CASSQVGLRGTGETQYF

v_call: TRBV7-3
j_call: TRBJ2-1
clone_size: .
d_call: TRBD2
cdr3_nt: TGTGCCAGCAGCCCTCAAGCGGGGGCCTACAATGAGCAGTTCTTC
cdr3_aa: CASSPQAGAYNEQFF

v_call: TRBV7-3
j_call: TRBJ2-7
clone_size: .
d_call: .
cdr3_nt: TGTGCCAGCAGCTTAGAACGGGGTCCCTACGAGCAGTACTTC
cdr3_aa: CASSLERGPYEQYF